The clone carrying this T cell receptor (beta chain) was recorded many times. Its antigen is still unknown. The source of the sample is a study of T cells in Graves' hyperthyroidism and ophthalmopathy. Study-wide context: Prior to any treatment, at the point of initial diagnosis, peripheral blood was collected.

Amplified regions were TCR beta CDR3 sequences from RNA transcripts. The HTBI primer set was used in a first-round RT-PCR of the TCR CDR3. TCRdb recomputed calls from the multiplex PCR reads with MiXCR, one row per CDR3 protein. This table holds hundreds of thousands of distinct CDR3 sequences, 15% to 18% found once. The patients, who ranged from 18 to 65 in age, presented with newly diagnosed hyperthyroidism lasting under 2 months. Blood was obtained at the first hyperthyroidism diagnosis, which preceded any ophthalmopathy symptoms. Study-level points and caveats: Ophthalmopathy was separated from stable hyperthyroidism by a 13 V-J model.

The source is a woman between 18 and 29 years old with Graves' hyperthyroidism that later progressed to Graves' ophthalmopathy. The sequencing input was blood.

CDR3 in DNA: TGTGCCAGCAGCTTAGTTGGTGGAGCCAATGAGCAGTTCTTC. Protein sequence: CASSLVGGANEQFF. The chain combines TRBV7-8 with TRBJ2-1, with D unclear. Germline V gives CDR1 SGHVS, CDR2 FQNEAQ. V lost 1 base, J lost 6 bases, and 10 bases lay in between. The length of the CDR3 is 14 residues.